The sample holds a few counts of the clone carrying this T cell receptor (beta chain). Its antigen is unknown. These data belong to a study of Graves' ophthalmopathy and Graves' hyperthyroidism. Study context: The blood sample was drawn at first diagnosis and before any treatment.

Regarding the study as a whole: From stable hyperthyroidism, ophthalmopathy was separated by a 13-signature model with 87.88% sensitivity and under 84% specificity. Ophthalmopathy progression predictions by the model showed approximately 75% specificity and roughly 70% sensitivity.

Transcripts of RNA were the source for amplifying TCR beta CDR3 regions. RT-PCR in the first round used HTBI primers; a second-round multiplex PCR followed. TCRdb reprocessed the multiplex PCR reads via MiXCR and lists one record per CDR3 protein. The sample contains some 750,000 distinct CDR3 sequences, 35% to 50% of which appear only once. Other autoimmune diseases, uncontrolled infections, pregnancy or lactation excluded patients from enrollment. The sequenced sample was peripheral blood. The source of this sequence is an adult man with Graves' ophthalmopathy.

The CDR3 nucleotides read TGTGCCAGCAGCCCCGGGGCAGGATGGGGCAATCAGCCCCAGCATTTT. Translation gives CASSPGAGWGNQPQHF. This chain connects TRBV6-5 to TRBJ1-5, with D maybe TRBD1 (5 bases). The CDR3 runs 16 residues. Looked up from germline, CDR1 is MNHEY and CDR2 is SVGAGI. Trimming took 6 bases from V and 2 from J, leaving 17 bases between them.